This entry describes one T cell receptor beta chain. Its specificity is unknown. The data are from a study of graft-versus-host responses after intestinal transplantation. Study background: Anti-thymocyte globulin induction preceded approximately three years of tacrolimus and steroid maintenance in all recipients.

The germline gives CDR1 SGHAT, CDR2 FQNNGV. The CDR3 consists of 16 residues. Trimming cost V 0 bases and J 4 bases; bases outside gene matches: 5. The table came from immunoSEQ multiplex PCR; TCRdb's copy has only in-frame clones and leaves some out. The table shows under 150,000 clones, with 90% to 95% occurring only once. Specimen: unstimulated CD4+ T cells sorted from spleen or lymph node cells, collected before intestinal transplant. The J gene is TRBJ1-2, the V gene TRBV11-2; 10 positions agree with TRBD1. This clonotype originated in a human donor who received an intestinal transplant. CDR3 protein: CASSLDLGQGSYGYTF. For the CDR3, the DNA is TGTGCCAGCAGCTTAGATTTGGGACAGGGGAGCTATGGCTACACCTTC.